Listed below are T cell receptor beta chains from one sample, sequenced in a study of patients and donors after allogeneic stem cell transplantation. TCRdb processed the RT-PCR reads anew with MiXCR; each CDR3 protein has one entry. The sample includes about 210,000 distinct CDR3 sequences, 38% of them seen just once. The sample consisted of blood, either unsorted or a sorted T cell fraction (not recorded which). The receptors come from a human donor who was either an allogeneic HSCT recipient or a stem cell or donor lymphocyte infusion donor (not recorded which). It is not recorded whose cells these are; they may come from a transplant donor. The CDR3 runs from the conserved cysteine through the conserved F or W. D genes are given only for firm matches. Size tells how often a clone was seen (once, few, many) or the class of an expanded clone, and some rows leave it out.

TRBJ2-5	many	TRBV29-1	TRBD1	CSGNRDLGTGRQETQYF	TGCAGCGGTAACCGGGATTTAGGGACAGGGCGCCAAGAGACCCAGTACTTC
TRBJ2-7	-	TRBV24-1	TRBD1	CATSDPRDRGSYEQYF	TGTGCCACCAGTGATCCCCGGGACAGGGGGTCCTACGAGCAGTACTTC
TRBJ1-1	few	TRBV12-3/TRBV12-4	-	CASSLALGSAEAFF	TGTGCCAGCAGTTTAGCGCTAGGGTCCGCTGAAGCTTTCTTT
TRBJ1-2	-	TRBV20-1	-	CSASIAGYTF	TGCAGTGCTTCCATCGCAGGCTACACCTTC
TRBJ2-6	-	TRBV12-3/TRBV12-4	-	CATLNSGANVLTF	TGTGCCACCCTAAACTCTGGGGCCAACGTCCTGACTTTC
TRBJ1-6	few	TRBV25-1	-	CASTGSWNSPLHF	TGTGCCAGCACGGGGAGTTGGAATTCACCCCTCCACTTT
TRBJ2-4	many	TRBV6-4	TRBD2	CASSVLAGDIQYF	TGTGCCAGCAGTGTACTAGCGGGGGACATTCAGTACTTC
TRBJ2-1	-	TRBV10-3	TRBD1	CAINRGQGAANEQFF	TGTGCCATCAATAGGGGACAGGGGGCAGCTAATGAGCAGTTCTTC
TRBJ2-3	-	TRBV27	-	CASSLSGGGFPDTQYF	TGTGCCAGCAGTTTATCTGGCGGGGGCTTCCCAGATACGCAGTATTTT
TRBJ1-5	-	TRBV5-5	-	CASSLGDYSNQPQHF	TGTGCCAGCAGCTTGGGTGACTATAGCAATCAGCCCCAGCATTTT
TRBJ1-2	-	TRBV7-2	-	CASSRSANYGYTF	TGTGCCAGCAGCCGATCCGCTAACTATGGCTACACCTTC
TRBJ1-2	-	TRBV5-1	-	CASSLGGIYGYTF	TGCGCCAGCAGCTTGGGAGGGATCTATGGCTACACCTTC
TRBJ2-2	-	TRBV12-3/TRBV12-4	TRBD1	CASSPQGVGGELFF	TGTGCCAGCAGTCCTCAGGGGGTGGGCGGGGAGCTGTTTTTT
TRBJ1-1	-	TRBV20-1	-	CSARAPWAVNTEAFF	TGCAGTGCTAGGGCTCCCTGGGCAGTGAACACTGAAGCTTTCTTT
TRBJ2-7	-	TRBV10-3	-	CAISARPGHEQYF	TGTGCCATCAGTGCTCGGCCGGGCCACGAGCAGTACTTC
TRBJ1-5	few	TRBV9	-	CASSERGTNQPQHF	TGTGCCAGCAGCGAGAGGGGGACCAATCAGCCCCAGCATTTT
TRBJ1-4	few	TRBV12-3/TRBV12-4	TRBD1	CASSPIRDRAEKLFF	TGTGCCAGCAGTCCAATCCGGGACAGGGCCGAAAAACTGTTTTTT
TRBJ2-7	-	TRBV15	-	CATSREAAYEQYF	TGTGCCACCAGCAGAGAGGCAGCATACGAGCAGTACTTC
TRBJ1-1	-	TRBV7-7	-	CASSNDRNTEAFF	TGTGCCAGCAGCAACGACAGGAACACTGAAGCTTTCTTT
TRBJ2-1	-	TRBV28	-	CASRADSMANEQFF	TGTGCCAGCAGAGCGGATTCAATGGCCAATGAGCAGTTCTTC
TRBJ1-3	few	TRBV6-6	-	CASSPQGSTTIYF	TGTGCCAGCAGTCCTCAGGGCTCTACCACCATATATTTT
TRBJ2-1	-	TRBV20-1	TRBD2	CSARLPASGGRHEQFF	TGCAGTGCTAGACTCCCGGCTAGCGGGGGAAGGCATGAGCAGTTCTTC
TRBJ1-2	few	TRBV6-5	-	CASSPPGGGFYGYTF	TGTGCCAGCAGCCCTCCTGGAGGGGGATTCTATGGCTACACCTTC
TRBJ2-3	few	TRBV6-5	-	CASSYSLTRSFPQYF	TGTGCCAGCAGTTACTCGTTGACTAGGAGTTTTCCGCAGTATTTT
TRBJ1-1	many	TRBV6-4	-	CASSDSGETEAFF	TGTGCCAGCAGTGACTCGGGGGAAACTGAAGCTTTCTTT
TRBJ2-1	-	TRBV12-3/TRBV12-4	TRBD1	CASSPGQGISNNEQFF	TGTGCCAGCAGTCCTGGACAGGGGATATCAAATAATGAGCAGTTCTTC
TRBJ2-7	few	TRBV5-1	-	CASSLQPTVNYEQYF	TGCGCCAGCAGCTTGCAGCCGACAGTTAACTACGAGCAGTACTTC
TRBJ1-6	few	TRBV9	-	CASSAGLINSPLHF	TGTGCCAGCAGCGCGGGACTGATCAATTCACCCCTCCACTTT
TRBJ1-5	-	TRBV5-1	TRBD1	CASSVGQVFSDQPQHF	TGCGCCAGCAGCGTAGGACAGGTATTCTCGGATCAGCCCCAGCATTTT
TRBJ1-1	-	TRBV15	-	CATSSLISNTEAFF	TGTGCCACCAGCAGCTTGATCTCGAACACTGAAGCTTTCTTT
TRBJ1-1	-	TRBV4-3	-	CASSQDGQLGTEAFF	TGCGCCAGCAGCCAAGACGGGCAGTTGGGGACTGAAGCTTTCTTT
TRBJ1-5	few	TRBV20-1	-	CSAKQGSNQPQHF	TGCAGTGCTAAGCAGGGGTCCAATCAGCCCCAGCATTTT
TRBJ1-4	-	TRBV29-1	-	CSVDRGTNEKLFF	TGCAGCGTTGACCGGGGGACTAATGAAAAACTGTTTTTT
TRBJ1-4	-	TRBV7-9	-	CASSFPASNEKLFF	TGTGCCAGCAGCTTTCCGGCAAGTAATGAAAAACTGTTTTTT
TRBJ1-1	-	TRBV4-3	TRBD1	CASSQIQGAAEAFF	TGCGCCAGCAGCCAAATACAGGGGGCGGCTGAAGCTTTCTTT
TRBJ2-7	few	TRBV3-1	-	CASSQVGGDEQYF	TGTGCCAGCAGCCAAGTCGGAGGTGACGAGCAGTACTTC
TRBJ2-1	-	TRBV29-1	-	CSAIGGNYNEQFF	TGCAGCGCCATAGGGGGGAACTACAATGAGCAGTTCTTC
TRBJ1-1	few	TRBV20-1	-	CSARDLYVGGSEAFF	TGCAGTGCTAGAGATCTGTACGTGGGGGGGTCTGAAGCTTTCTTT